This T cell receptor beta chain was sequenced for a study of blood T cell repertoires in COVID-19. The length of the CDR3 is 16 residues. CDR1 and CDR2 (germline): MDHEN, SYDVKM. V lost 4 bases and J lost 0, with 15 bases in between. Clones were sequenced by immunoSEQ multiplex PCR, and TCRdb holds only the in-frame ones, with some missing. The repertoire includes roughly 250,000 clones, 70% to 90% of them detected once, and about 1.5% sits in the top ten. V and J are TRBV28 and TRBJ1-1, with no clear D. Sequenced sample: PBMCs or T cells enriched from blood (not recorded which). The TCR originated in a woman in her forties or fifties who had recovered from COVID-19. CDR3 sequence: CASSSGLGRMNTEAFF. CDR3 sequence (DNA): TGTGCCAGCAGTTCCGGACTCGGCCGAATGAACACTGAAGCTTTCTTT.